This TCR beta chain comes out of a study of OX40 agonist ivuxolimab in advanced cancers. In the study overall: The costimulatory receptor OX40 (CD134) was targeted by ivuxolimab, a fully human IgG2 agonistic monoclonal antibody. Of the roughly 51 patients in dose escalation, some 19 had hepatocellular carcinoma, about 15 had melanoma, 9 had renal cell carcinoma and 9 had head and neck cancer. Three dose-escalation patients achieved partial responses, one with hepatocellular carcinoma and two with cutaneous melanoma. The point of sequencing TCRbeta in the periphery was to test whether ivuxolimab changed TCR sequence diversity and drove clonal T-cell expansion. Intravenous ivuxolimab was administered to patients every 2 weeks at six dose levels: 0.01, 0.1, 0.3, 1.5, 3 and 10 mg/kg. In the dose-escalation cohort, approximately 82% of patients were male, and the mean age was about 55 years, with a range of roughly 20 to 79. The paper reports the monotherapy dose-escalation portion (N ≈ 52 patients) of the phase I ivuxolimab trial. Prior anti-PD-1, anti-PD-L1 or anti-CTLA-4 therapy was permitted, and approximately 40% of dose-escalation patients had received checkpoint inhibitors. Summary of the overall study and its limitations: Partial responders in the 0.1-3.0 mg/kg groups had among the lowest normalized peripheral clonal expansion, especially among CD8+ T cells. Low levels of normalized T-cell clonal expansion were also seen in some patients who did not respond. After ivuxolimab, expanded clones were on average more numerous among CD8+ T cells than among CD4+ T cells. At doses from 0.1 to 3.0 mg/kg, clonal expansion was seen in both CD4+ and CD8+ blood T cells between baseline and week 6. Antigen specificity was not determined for the clonally expanded peripheral T cells.

The trial excluded patients who had a history of autoimmune disease or were on systemic immunosuppression. Peripheral blood for TCR sequencing was drawn from every dose cohort at baseline, at cycle 4 day 1 and at cycle 7 day 1. Samples were obtained from an open-label, multicenter, first-in-human phase I dose-escalation trial of ivuxolimab. Adults with locally advanced or metastatic head and neck squamous cell, hepatocellular, melanoma or renal cell carcinoma were enrolled in the trial. Before TCR sequencing, CD4+ T cells and CD8+ T cells from peripheral blood were sorted into separate populations. Genomic DNA was isolated from the sorted cells so that the TCRbeta CDR3 region could be sequenced. The immunoSEQ Assay was used for sequencing of TCRbeta CDR3 regions. This immuneACCESS table, as held by TCRdb, lists in-frame sequences with V and J called but not all clones. Of the missing ones, under half trace to an unresolved V gene in checked studies; the others have no known cause. A total of about 62,000 clones appear in this sample, roughly 85% of them only once. The ten largest make up roughly 0.77% of the sample.

On this clone: The antigen this receptor binds is unknown. Base qualities are not recorded, but no much larger clone differs from it by a single base.

Ends trimmed: V by 4 bases, J by 4 bases; bases unmatched to a gene: 10. CDR1 and CDR2 (SGHRS, YFSETQ) derive from the germline V gene. The CDR3 numbers 17 residues from cysteine through phenylalanine. The entry retains the CDR3 DNA only, 51 bases that are in frame from base 1. This clonotype was obtained from an adult with an advanced solid tumor such as melanoma, head and neck, liver or kidney cancer. The sample here was CD4+ or CD8+ T cells sorted from blood, taken in a trial of the OX40 agonist ivuxolimab. The V and J genes are TRBV5-1 and TRBJ1-4, with TRBD1 identical over 10 junction bases. The DNA sequence reads TGCGCCAGCAGCCTCTCGACAGGGGGCAGGAGTAATGAAAAACTGTTTTTT. Its product reads: CASSLSTGGRSNEKLFF.